The 7 T cell receptor beta chains given below trace back to one sample, sequenced in a study of blood T cell repertoires in COVID-19. TCRdb's copy holds only in-frame clones and misses some; the assay was immunoSEQ multiplex PCR. Seen here are 95,000 to 150,000 clones, roughly four fifths observed once, and the top ten hold roughly 12%. Specimen: peripheral blood. The receptors stem from a human donor in a cohort sampled during active COVID-19.

The chain carries TRBV7-9 and TRBJ2-1, with 10 bases identical to TRBD2. This CDR3 spans 16 amino acids. Unmatched junction bases numbered 10, after V lost 5 bases and J lost 6 bases. In germline, CDR1 is SEHNR, CDR2 FQNEAQ (reference sequence). The CDR3 loop reads CASSEVLAGLPNEQFF. CDR3 nucleotides: TGTGCCAGCAGCGAAGTACTAGCGGGGCTCCCCAATGAGCAGTTCTTC. The full variable domain, with the rest looked up from reference TRBV7-9 and TRBJ2-1, is DTGVSQNPRHKITKRGQNVTFRCDPISEHNRLYWYRQTLGQGPEFLTYFQNEAQLEKSRLLSDRFSAERPKGSFSTLEIQRTEQGDSAMYLCASSEVLAGLPNEQFFGPGTRLTVL.

This clone was detected only once. The rearrangement links TRBV19 to TRBJ1-1; D uncertain. Trimming cost V 7 bases and J 6 bases, with 18 bases left between them. Germline loops: CDR1 LNHDA, CDR2 SQIVND (reference sequence). CDR3 length equals 14 residues. The DNA of the CDR3 is TGTGCCAGTATCTCAAGGACCCGCGGGGCTGAAGCTTTCTTT. Its translation is CASISRTRGAEAFF.

J is TRBJ2-7 and V is TRBV7-2, with a possible D match to TRBD1 (5 bases). The V and J ends lost 0 bases and 3 bases respectively, with 9 bases between them. Germline CDR1 and CDR2: SGHTA and FQGNSA. The CDR3 has 14 residues. The CDR3 region has the DNA TGTGCCAGCAGCTTAGCTGACAGCCTCTACGAGCAGTACTTC. Amino acids: CASSLADSLYEQYF. The full variable domain, rest sourced from reference TRBV7-2 and TRBJ2-7, is GAGVSQSPSNKVTEKGKDVELRCDPISGHTALYWYRQSLGQGLEFLIYFQGNSAPDKSGLPSDRFSAERTGGSVSTLTIQRTQQEDSAVYLCASSLADSLYEQYFGPGTRLTVT.

The V gene is TRBV6-1, the J gene TRBJ2-7; 10 positions match TRBD1. CDR1 is MNHNS, CDR2 SASEGT, per germline. The CDR3 runs to 15 residues. J was trimmed by 4 bases and V by 3 bases; bases with no gene match: 6. The CDR3 here is CASSELGTGVYEQYF. The CDR3 nucleotides read TGTGCCAGCAGTGAGCTCGGGACAGGGGTTTACGAGCAGTACTTC.

This chain joins TRBV7-6 and TRBJ2-5; D perhaps matches TRBD1 (5 bases). Between the trimmed V and J ends, which lost 1 base and 5 bases, there was a span of 8 bases. CDR1 and CDR2 (germline): SGHVS, FNYEAQ. This CDR3 contains 13 residues. The CDR3: CASSLGAGETQYF. CDR3 bases: TGTGCCAGCAGCTTAGGCGCAGGGGAGACCCAGTACTTC.

This sequence joins TRBV4-1 and TRBJ1-2; the D gene is possibly TRBD1 (6 bases). There are 16 residues in the CDR3. Germline V gene data show CDR1 as MGHRA and CDR2 as YSYEKL. V lost 0 bases and J lost 8, with 19 bases in between. The chain's CDR3 is CASSQEGTTPKYGYTF. The CDR3 nucleotides are TGCGCCAGCAGCCAAGAGGGGACAACACCCAAGTACGGCTACACCTTC.

The chain has TRBV6-1 and TRBJ2-2; 7 positions match TRBD2. From germline, CDR1 is MNHNS and CDR2 SASEGT. V lost 2 bases and J lost 8; bases outside the gene matches: 2. The CDR3 is 13 amino acids. The CDR3 loop is CASSESGAGELFF. CDR3 bases: TGTGCCAGCAGTGAAAGCGGGGCGGGGGAGCTGTTTTTT.